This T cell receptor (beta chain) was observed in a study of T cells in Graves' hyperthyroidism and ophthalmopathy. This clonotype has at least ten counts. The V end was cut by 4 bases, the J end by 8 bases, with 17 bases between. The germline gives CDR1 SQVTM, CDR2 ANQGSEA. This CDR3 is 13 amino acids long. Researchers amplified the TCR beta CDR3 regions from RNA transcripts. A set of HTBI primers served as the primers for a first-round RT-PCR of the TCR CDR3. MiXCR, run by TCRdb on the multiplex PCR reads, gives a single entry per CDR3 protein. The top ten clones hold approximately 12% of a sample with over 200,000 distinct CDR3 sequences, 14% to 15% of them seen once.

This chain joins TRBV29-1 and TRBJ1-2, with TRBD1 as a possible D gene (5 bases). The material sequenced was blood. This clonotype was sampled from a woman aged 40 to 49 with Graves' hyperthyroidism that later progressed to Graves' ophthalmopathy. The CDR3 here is CSVVPKGRGGYTF. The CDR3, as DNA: TGCAGCGTTGTGCCGAAGGGCCGGGGCGGCTACACCTTC.